The 14 T cell receptor beta chains below come from one sample, sequenced in a study of shared clonotypes between healthy human individuals. Profiled with immunoSEQ multiplex PCR; TCRdb holds only in-frame clones, not every one. The sample consists of 2,500,000 or so clones, 92% of them appearing once. The material sequenced was naive CD4+ T cells from PBMCs. Subset defined: CD45RA+ positively selected. The source of these receptors is a man between 18 and 35 years old in good health. Some clones in this sample may be carry-over from other donors' samples.

The rearrangement joins TRBV7-6 to TRBJ1-1, with D tentatively TRBD1 (5 bases). The CDR3 is 15 residues long. CDR1 SGHVS and CDR2 FNYEAQ come from the germline V gene. Between the trimmed V and J ends, which lost 4 bases and 5 bases, there was a span of 17 bases. The CDR3 coding sequence is TGTGCCAGCAGCTCTGTTGGGCAGGGTATAACTGAAGCTTTCTTT. Its protein is CASSSVGQGITEAFF.

The V and J genes are TRBV28 and TRBJ1-2; D might be TRBD1 (6 bases). Germline-derived CDR1 and CDR2 are MDHEN and SYDVKM. The CDR3 length is 14 residues. Trimming shortened V by 6 bases and J by 7 bases, and 18 bases separated the two germline ends. CDR3 in DNA: TGTGCCAGCAGCTCCTCCCCAGGGGCGGCTGGCTACACCTTC. Amino acids: CASSSSPGAAGYTF.

The chain recombines TRBV2 with TRBJ1-1; D is unclear. This CDR3 has 13 amino acids. The V end was cut by 4 bases, the J end by 3 bases, with 9 bases between. CDR1 is SNHLY and CDR2 is FYNNEI in the germline V gene. The CDR3: CASSGKLHTEAFF. The CDR3 nucleotides read TGTGCCAGCAGTGGGAAACTGCACACTGAAGCTTTCTTT.

Concerning this clone itself: Within the sample, other DNA sequences also encode this same CDR3. The chain employs TRBV5-1 and TRBJ2-1, with 8 bases that match TRBD1. The ends lost 2 bases at V and 3 bases at J; junction bases unmatched: 1. The CDR3 spans 14 residues. Germline lookup yields CDR1 SGHRS and CDR2 YFSETQ. Written as DNA, the CDR3 is TGCGCCAGCAGCTTAGGGACAGGCTACAATGAGCAGTTCTTC. Its protein product is CASSLGTGYNEQFF.

V gene TRBV5-4 combines with J gene TRBJ2-7, with D perhaps TRBD2 (6 bases). From germline, CDR1 is SGHNT and CDR2 YYREEE (reference sequence). The V and J ends lost 0 bases and 5 bases respectively, with 9 bases between them. This CDR3 has 13 amino acids. The CDR3 spells CASSLEGRHEQYF. The CDR3 coding sequence is TGTGCCAGCAGCTTGGAGGGGAGGCACGAGCAGTACTTC.

The chain couples TRBV21-1 to TRBJ2-1; the D call of TRBD1 is as the table states it, not checked on the DNA. TRBV21-1 is a recognized pseudogene. The CDR3 loop spans 15 amino acids. CDR3 sequence: CASSLGTGASFEQFF. The CDR3 region has the DNA TGTGCCAGCAGTCTCGGGACAGGGGCTTCCTTTGAGCAGTTCTTC.

In DNA, the CDR3 is TGTGCCAGCAGTGAACGCTTTATAGTTAGCGGGGAAAAGGATGAGCAGTTCTTC. It translates to CASSERFIVSGEKDEQFF. The V and J genes are TRBV2 and TRBJ2-1, with TRBD2 matching over 8 bases. The CDR3 has 18 amino acids. Germline V gives CDR1 SNHLY, CDR2 FYNNEI. V lost 2 bases and J lost 8; bases outside the gene matches: 17.

This CDR3 is CASTQGGEETQYF. As DNA, the CDR3 is TGCGCCAGCACCCAAGGCGGAGAAGAGACCCAGTACTTC. The chain has TRBV5-1 and TRBJ2-5; D gene ambiguous. CDR1 SGHRS and CDR2 YFSETQ come from the germline V gene. V shed 6 bases and J shed 3 bases, with 12 bases lying between them. The CDR3 loop spans 13 amino acids. Complete variable domain (other parts from reference TRBV5-1 and TRBJ2-5): KAGVTQTPRYLIKTRGQQVTLSCSPISGHRSVSWYQQTPGQGLQFLFEYFSETQRNKGNFPGRFSGRQFSNSRSEMNVSTLELGDSALYLCASTQGGEETQYFGPGTRLLVL.

The chain links TRBV29-1 to TRBJ2-2; D remains ambiguous. There are 12 residues in the CDR3. V was clipped by 8 bases and J by 2 bases, with 9 bases between them. Germline values: CDR1 SQVTM, CDR2 ANQGSEA. In DNA, the CDR3 is TGCAGCTACCTACACAACACCGGGGAGCTGTTTTTT. Translation gives CSYLHNTGELFF.

Notes on this clone: Other DNA sequences in the same sample also yield this CDR3. The chain uses TRBV29-1 and TRBJ2-7; the match to TRBD1 covers 10 bases. Trimming cost V 7 bases and J 1 base; bases outside gene matches: 1. Germline V gene data show CDR1 as SQVTM and CDR2 as ANQGSEA. The length of the CDR3 is 12 residues. CDR3 in DNA: TGCAGCGGGGGACAGGGGTCCTACGAGCAGTACTTC. Residues: CSGGQGSYEQYF.

CDR3 sequence (DNA): TGTGCCAGCTCGAACGGACAGGGGGCGTTAGGGCAGTACTTC. Residues: CASSNGQGALGQYF. The chain couples TRBV18 to TRBJ2-7; 11 nucleotides align to TRBD1. V shed 6 bases and J 9 bases; nucleotides not matched to a gene: 10. The CDR3 totals 14 residues. Per germline, CDR1 KGHSH and CDR2 LQKENI.

The chain couples TRBV6-1 to TRBJ1-2; 9 bases are a match to TRBD1. V was clipped by 3 bases and J by 13 bases; unmatched bases: 9. Germline assignment: CDR1 MNHNS and CDR2 SASEGT. CDR3 length: 13 residues. Here the CDR3 DNA reads TGTGCCAGCAGTGAGGGGACAGGGAGGATCGCCACCTTC. Translated, it gives CASSEGTGRIATF.

The CDR3 region is CASSRLIGGRQETQYF. The DNA of the CDR3 is TGCGCCAGCAGCCGATTAATCGGCGGGAGGCAAGAGACCCAGTACTTC. V gene TRBV4-1 combines with J gene TRBJ2-5, with 8 bases identical to TRBD2. This CDR3 is built from 16 residues. The trim removed 4 bases at V and 2 bases at J, leaving 9 bases unmatched. Germline V gene sequence: CDR1 MGHRA, CDR2 YSYEKL.

This sequence joins TRBV10-3 and TRBJ2-3; 7 bases fit TRBD2. Losses at the gene ends were 2 bases for V and 2 bases for J; bases not matched to a gene: 4. Germline V gene lookup returns CDR1 ENHRY and CDR2 SYGVKD. The CDR3 sequence is 15 residues long. The DNA for the CDR3 is TGTGCCATCAGTGAGGGCGGGAGTGCCACAGATACGCAGTATTTT. Protein product: CAISEGGSATDTQYF.